Detailed here is one T cell receptor beta chain. This sample is drawn from a study of blood T cell repertoires in COVID-19. In the study overall: From T cells, B-cell-depleted T cells, or PBMCs came the material, which was cDNA or gDNA.

Assignment of participants to cohorts was predicated upon participant-reported clinical history. Exposed participants encountered a COVID-19 case during the 2 weeks preceding study entry. The authors' processing: Estimation of nucleated cell counts relied on the amplification of reference gene primers. Sequenced by immunoSEQ multiplex PCR; TCRdb stores in-frame clones only, minus some. V and J calls and clone size follow that table, whereas D and trimming were derived from the DNA. The table has approximately 150,000 clones, about 85% seen once. The sequence derives from a woman aged 40 to 50 who had been exposed to COVID-19. The sequenced material came from PBMCs or T cells enriched from blood (not recorded which).

The CDR3 protein is CASSPYGTGVDYGYTF. The CDR3 nucleotides read TGTGCCAGCAGCCCTTATGGGACAGGGGTTGACTATGGCTACACCTTC. The chain couples TRBV6-2 or TRBV6-3 to TRBJ1-2; 10 positions agree with TRBD1. This CDR3 spans 16 amino acids. With 6 bases clipped from V and 3 bases from J, the junction kept 10 bases outside the gene matches. Germline loops: CDR1 MNHEY, CDR2 SVGEGT.